The entry below describes one T cell receptor (beta chain). Its target is unknown. Using a J-beta primer mix together with a sample-barcoded 5' primer, a second PCR was run for about 6 to 11 cycles. TCRdb used MiXCR to reprocess the 5' RACE reads, holding one entry per CDR3 protein. The data show hundreds of thousands of distinct CDR3 sequences, around 50% seen once. This entry is derived from a study of blood T cells in healthy people across ages. Each donor had around 11 milliliters of peripheral blood drawn. CDR3 length: 15 amino acids. Germline V gene sequence: CDR1 MNHEY, CDR2 SVGEGT. Trimming removed 4 bases from V and 6 bases from J; junction bases left unmatched: 7. Study-wide results and caveats: Fewer expanded clones and more diversity marked long-lived versus aged donors.

The rearrangement links TRBV6-2 or TRBV6-3 to TRBJ1-2, with TRBD1 matching over 11 bases. The sample comprised blood. The source of this sequence is a man older than 75 in good health. DNA for the CDR3: TGTGCCAGCAGTTTTCGGACAGGGGGCGTGGATGGCTACACCTTC. Its protein is CASSFRTGGVDGYTF.